These 18 T cell receptor beta chains came from one sample sequenced in a study of T cells in Graves' hyperthyroidism and ophthalmopathy. RNA transcripts yielded amplified TCR beta CDR3 regions. The TCR CDR3 first-round RT-PCR relied on the HTBI primer set. TCRdb re-derived calls from the multiplex PCR reads in MiXCR, one entry per CDR3 protein. The repertoire includes about 640,000 distinct CDR3 sequences, over 40% of them detected once, and less than 9% sits in the top ten. The sequenced material came from peripheral blood or thyroid tissue (not recorded which). These receptors all stem from an adult man with Graves' disease, either hyperthyroidism or ophthalmopathy (not recorded which).

This clonotype came up a few times. The V gene is TRBV5-1, the J gene TRBJ1-1; the D gene is possibly TRBD1 (6 bases). V shed 2 bases and J shed 6 bases, with 8 bases lying between them. The CDR3 sequence is 12 residues long. CDR1 is SGHRS and CDR2 is YFSETQ in the germline V gene. This chain's CDR3 is CASSFTGPEAFF. CDR3 coding DNA: TGCGCCAGCAGCTTTACAGGGCCTGAAGCTTTCTTT. Full variable domain (outside the CDR3, taken from reference TRBV5-1 and TRBJ1-1): KAGVTQTPRYLIKTRGQQVTLSCSPISGHRSVSWYQQTPGQGLQFLFEYFSETQRNKGNFPGRFSGRQFSNSRSEMNVSTLELGDSALYLCASSFTGPEAFFGQGTRLTVV.

This clonotype was counted at least ten times. This rearrangement joins TRBV10-3 to TRBJ1-6; D uncertain. Trimming removed 7 bases at V and 0 bases at J, with 4 bases between. Germline CDR1 and CDR2: ENHRY and SYGVKD. CDR3 size: 13 residues. Here the CDR3 DNA reads TGTGCCATCAAGGGCTCCTATAATTCACCCCTCCACTTT. Encoded protein: CAIKGSYNSPLHF.

V usage is TRBV2 and J usage is TRBJ1-2; possibly TRBD1 for D (6 bases). V lost 5 bases to trimming and J lost 4 bases, with 20 bases between them. The germline V gene has CDR1 SNHLY and CDR2 FYNNEI. This CDR3 spans 16 amino acids. CDR3 in amino acids: CASSHSTVDRSYGYTF. CDR3 sequence (DNA): TGTGCCAGCAGTCACAGCACCGTCGACAGGAGCTATGGCTACACCTTC.

J is TRBJ1-1 and V is TRBV25-1; D remains ambiguous. V was pared by 8 bases and J by 2 bases, with 18 bases between. Germline CDR1 reads MGHDK; CDR2 reads SYGVNS. CDR3 length equals 15 residues. CDR3 in amino acids: CASVAPWDPNTEAFF. CDR3 DNA sequence: TGTGCCAGCGTTGCTCCTTGGGATCCTAACACTGAAGCTTTCTTT.

Notes on this clonotype: This may be a read error, as it is one base from a much larger clone. The V call is TRBV24-1, the J call TRBJ1-2; D uncertain. Germline CDR1 is KGHDR and CDR2 is SFDVKD. The CDR3 spans 13 residues. The CDR3 sequence is CAASDSGYYGYTF. The CDR3 DNA follows: TGTGCCGCCAGTGATTCGGGTTACTATGGCTACACCTTC.

The chain combines TRBV6-1 with TRBJ1-2; D not resolved. The CDR3 loop spans 13 amino acids. Germline lookup yields CDR1 MNHNS and CDR2 SASEGT. V lost 7 bases, J lost 4 bases, and 13 bases lay in between. Written as DNA, the CDR3 is TGTGCCAGCAAACTCGGCACGTTCTATGGCTACACCTTC. Its protein is CASKLGTFYGYTF.

This chain uses TRBV18 with TRBJ1-1; D remains unclear. The germline V gene has CDR1 KGHSH and CDR2 LQKENI. CDR3 length equals 13 residues. Trimming cost V 6 bases and J 1 base, with 9 bases left between them. In DNA, the CDR3 is TGTGCCAGCTCTGGGTCACCGAACACTGAAGCTTTCTTT. Its translation is CASSGSPNTEAFF.

The chain recombines TRBV7-2 with TRBJ1-2, with D uncertain. Germline V gene data show CDR1 as SGHTA and CDR2 as FQGNSA. The CDR3 covers 15 residues. Trimming shortened V by 5 bases and J by 5 bases, and 18 bases separated the two germline ends. The CDR3: CASSPGYGQLYGYTF. CDR3 bases: TGTGCCAGCAGCCCCGGATATGGTCAGCTATATGGCTACACCTTC.

Details on this clonotype: The junction departs from the called germline gene at one end, perhaps through a read error. The V and J genes are TRBV6-1 and TRBJ1-2, with 8 bases that match TRBD1. Germline CDR1 reads MNHNS; CDR2 reads SASEGT. The CDR3 is 13 residues long. This CDR3 is CAGRGLVGYGYTF. The CDR3 DNA reads as TGTGCCGGCAGGGGGCTGGTGGGCTATGGCTACACCTTC.

In its sample, this clonotype was seen a few times. V gene TRBV6-5 combines with J gene TRBJ1-2, with D possibly TRBD1 on 6 matching bases. The CDR3 sequence is 13 residues long. Germline loops: CDR1 MNHEY, CDR2 SVGAGI. Trimming stripped 5 bases from V and 3 bases from J, with 10 bases between. The CDR3 DNA reads TGTGCCAGCAGTCCAGGGGTCGACTATGGCTACACCTTC. Translated, it gives CASSPGVDYGYTF.

In this sample, this clonotype turned up a few times. The chain employs TRBV20-1 and TRBJ2-5; TRBD1 matches at 7 bases. CDR3 size: 16 residues. V lost 0 bases to trimming and J lost 4 bases; unmatched junction nucleotides: 11. Germline CDR1 DFQATT, CDR2 SNEGSKA (reference sequence). CDR3 region: CSARDTGTAARETQYF. The CDR3 DNA sequence: TGCAGTGCTAGAGATACCGGGACAGCCGCCCGAGAGACCCAGTACTTC.

This clonotype was observed at least ten times. The rearrangement joins TRBV7-9 to TRBJ1-6, with D maybe TRBD1 (5 bases). The CDR3 is made up of 12 amino acids. The germline V gene has CDR1 SEHNR and CDR2 FQNEAQ (reference sequence). Trimming took off 8 bases at V and 8 bases at J, with 10 bases between the two ends. The CDR3: CASRDLDSPLHF. The CDR3 DNA follows: TGTGCCAGCCGGGACTTAGATTCACCCCTCCACTTT.

There are many counts of this clonotype. The chain uses TRBV14 and TRBJ2-7, with 7 bases fitting TRBD1. Germline trimming cut 3 bases from V and 5 bases from J; bases unmatched to any gene: 1. This CDR3 is built from 12 residues. Germline V gives CDR1 SGHDN, CDR2 FVKESK. The CDR3 loop reads CASSHGQDEQYF. The CDR3 nucleotides are TGTGCCAGCAGCCACGGACAGGACGAGCAGTACTTC.

Regarding this clonotype: The junction and the germline gene differ at one end; a read error may be behind it. The gene calls are TRBV6-5 and TRBJ2-5; D ambiguous. Germline CDR1 MNHEY, CDR2 SVGAGI. This CDR3 has 12 amino acids. CDR3 in amino acids: CAISEDQETQYF. CDR3 nucleotide sequence: TGTGCCATCAGTGAAGATCAAGAGACCCAGTACTTC.

The gene calls are TRBV10-3 and TRBJ1-3; TRBD1 matches at 7 bases. There are 14 residues in the CDR3. Germline V CDR1 and CDR2: ENHRY, SYGVKD. Trimming at V came to 10 bases and at J to 0 bases, leaving 6 bases not matched to a gene. In DNA, the CDR3 is TGTGCCACCACAGGGACAGACTCTGGAAACACCATATATTTT. This translates into CATTGTDSGNTIYF.

Turning to this clonotype: Just one base apart from a much larger clone, this may be a read error. This chain connects TRBV7-6 to TRBJ2-7, with unresolved D. Germline V gives CDR1 SGHVS, CDR2 FNYEAQ. The CDR3 consists of 13 residues. Trimming took 1 base from V and 5 from J, leaving 9 bases between them. DNA of the CDR3: TGTGCCAGCAGCTTAGTGCCAGTCCACGAGCAGTACTTC. Its translation is CASSLVPVHEQYF.

This clonotype was recorded a few times. For the CDR3, the DNA is TGCAGTGCTAGTCGGGGACTAGCGGGAGTGGACGAGCAGTACTTC. This encodes CSASRGLAGVDEQYF. The chain has TRBV20-1 and TRBJ2-7, with 14 bases matching TRBD2. V gave up 3 bases and J gave up 5 bases; unmatched junction bases: 6. The CDR3 extends over 15 amino acids. The V gene's germline CDR1 is DFQATT and CDR2 SNEGSKA (reference sequence).

In its sample, this clonotype was seen a few times. The J gene is TRBJ2-7, the V gene TRBV20-1; a possible D gene is TRBD1 (6 bases). The CDR3 contains 14 residues. V lost 6 bases and J lost 1, with 16 bases in between. Germline V gene sequence: CDR1 DFQATT, CDR2 SNEGSKA (reference sequence). The CDR3 reads CSAERGGGSYEQYF. The DNA for the CDR3 is TGCAGTGCCGAGAGAGGGGGTGGATCCTACGAGCAGTACTTC.